This T cell receptor (beta chain) appears in the sequencing data of a study of blood T cell repertoires in COVID-19. Study details: Specimens from acute and convalescent COVID-19 originated in the United States, Italy and Spain. T cells, B-cell-depleted T cells, or PBMCs provided the cDNA or gDNA that served as material.

In the authors' methods: From reference gene primer amplification, estimates of nucleated cell counts were derived. Using immunoSEQ multiplex PCR, the repertoire was profiled, and TCRdb retains in-frame clones only, with some absent. That table furnishes V, J and clone size, whereas the DNA furnished D and trimming. The sample lists 100,000 or so clones, about 82% seen once, with roughly an eighth in the top ten. The CDR3 has 15 residues. The germline CDR1 and CDR2 sequences are MNHEY and SVGAGI. V lost 2 bases and J lost 2; bases outside the gene matches: 3. This receptor was identified in a man aged 50 to 60 with active or convalescent COVID-19. The sequencing input was peripheral blood. The rearrangement links TRBV6-5 to TRBJ2-1, with TRBD1 matching over 7 bases. CDR3 coding DNA: TGTGCCAGCAGTTACGTAGGGGGCGCCTACAATGAGCAGTTCTTC. It codes for CASSYVGGAYNEQFF.